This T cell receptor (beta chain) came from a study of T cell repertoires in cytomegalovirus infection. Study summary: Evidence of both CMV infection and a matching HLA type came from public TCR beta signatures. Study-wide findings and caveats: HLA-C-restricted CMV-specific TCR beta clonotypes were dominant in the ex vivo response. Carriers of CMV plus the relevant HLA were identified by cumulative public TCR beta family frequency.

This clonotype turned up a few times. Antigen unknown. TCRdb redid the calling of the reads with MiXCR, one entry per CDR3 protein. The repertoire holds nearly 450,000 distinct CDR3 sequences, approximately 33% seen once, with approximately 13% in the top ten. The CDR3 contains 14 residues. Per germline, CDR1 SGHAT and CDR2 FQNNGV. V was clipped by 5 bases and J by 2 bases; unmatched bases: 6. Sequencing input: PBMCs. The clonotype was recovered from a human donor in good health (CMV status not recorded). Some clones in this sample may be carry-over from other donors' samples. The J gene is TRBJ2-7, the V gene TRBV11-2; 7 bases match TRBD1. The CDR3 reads CASSGPTGPYEQYF. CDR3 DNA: TGTGCCAGCAGCGGACCGACAGGGCCCTACGAGCAGTACTTC.